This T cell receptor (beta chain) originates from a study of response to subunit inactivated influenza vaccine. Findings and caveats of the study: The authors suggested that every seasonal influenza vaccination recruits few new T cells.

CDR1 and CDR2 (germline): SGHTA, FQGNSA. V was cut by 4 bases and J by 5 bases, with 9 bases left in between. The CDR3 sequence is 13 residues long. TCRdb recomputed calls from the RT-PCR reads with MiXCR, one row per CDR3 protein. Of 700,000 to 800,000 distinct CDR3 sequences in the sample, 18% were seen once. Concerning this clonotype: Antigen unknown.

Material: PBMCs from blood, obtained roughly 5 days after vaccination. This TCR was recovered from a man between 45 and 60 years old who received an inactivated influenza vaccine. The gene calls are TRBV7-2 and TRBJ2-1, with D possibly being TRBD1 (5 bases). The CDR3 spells CASSSRQHNEQFF. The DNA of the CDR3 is TGTGCCAGCAGCTCCCGACAGCACAATGAGCAGTTCTTC. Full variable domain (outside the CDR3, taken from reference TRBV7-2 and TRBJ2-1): GAGVSQSPSNKVTEKGKDVELRCDPISGHTALYWYRQSLGQGLEFLIYFQGNSAPDKSGLPSDRFSAERTGGSVSTLTIQRTQQEDSAVYLCASSSRQHNEQFFGPGTRLTVL.